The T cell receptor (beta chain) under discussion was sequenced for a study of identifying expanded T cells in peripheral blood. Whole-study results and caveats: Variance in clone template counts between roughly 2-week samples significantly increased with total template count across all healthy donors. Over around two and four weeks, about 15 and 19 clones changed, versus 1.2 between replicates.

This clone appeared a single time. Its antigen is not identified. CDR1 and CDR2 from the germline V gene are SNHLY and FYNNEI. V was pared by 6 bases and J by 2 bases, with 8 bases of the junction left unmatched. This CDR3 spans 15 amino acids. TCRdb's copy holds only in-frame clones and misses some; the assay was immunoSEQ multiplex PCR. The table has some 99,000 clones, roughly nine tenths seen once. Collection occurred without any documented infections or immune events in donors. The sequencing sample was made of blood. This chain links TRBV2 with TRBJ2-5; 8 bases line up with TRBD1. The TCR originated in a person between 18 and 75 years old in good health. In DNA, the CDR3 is TGTGCCAGCAGCGTAGACAGGGGTCGACAAGAGACCCAGTACTTC. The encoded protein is CASSVDRGRQETQYF.